This entry lists 3 T cell receptor beta chains sequenced from one sample in a study of T cells and Merkel cell carcinoma outcomes. Produced via immunoSEQ multiplex PCR; TCRdb's table is partial and in-frame only. The data show over 15,000 clones, with about 87% seen just once and 6.5% to 8.5% held by the top ten. Sequenced sample: tumor tissue from Merkel cell carcinoma. These receptors were collected from a human donor with Merkel cell carcinoma.

The chain is built from TRBV5-1 and TRBJ2-3; 7 bases line up with TRBD2. The CDR3 extends over 17 amino acids. Germline-derived CDR1 and CDR2 are SGHRS and YFSETQ. J gave up 2 bases and V 4 bases, and 13 bases lay outside the gene matches. The CDR3 loop is CASSADDLAAFTDTQYF. The CDR3 DNA reads TGCGCCAGCAGCGCGGACGATCTAGCGGCCTTCACAGATACGCAGTATTTT.

Concerning this clone itself: In the same sample, other DNA sequences code for this CDR3. V gene TRBV12-5 combines with J gene TRBJ2-7; TRBD1 matches 8 bases. The V segment lost 1 base and the J segment 4 bases; nucleotides outside the gene matches: 6. CDR3 length: 15 amino acids. Germline CDR1 reads LGHNT; CDR2 reads FRNRAP. CDR3: CASGLGGTGPYEQYF. The CDR3 DNA reads as TGTGCTAGTGGTTTGGGAGGGACAGGACCATACGAGCAGTACTTC.

Only one count was recorded for this clone. CDR3 in DNA: TGTGCCAGCTCACCAGGGAACCTCGAAAAACTGTTTTTT. Its translation: CASSPGNLEKLFF. The chain uses TRBV18 and TRBJ1-4; D not certain. Trimming removed 2 bases at V and 8 bases at J, with 9 bases between. This CDR3 has 13 amino acids. Per germline, CDR1 KGHSH and CDR2 LQKENI.